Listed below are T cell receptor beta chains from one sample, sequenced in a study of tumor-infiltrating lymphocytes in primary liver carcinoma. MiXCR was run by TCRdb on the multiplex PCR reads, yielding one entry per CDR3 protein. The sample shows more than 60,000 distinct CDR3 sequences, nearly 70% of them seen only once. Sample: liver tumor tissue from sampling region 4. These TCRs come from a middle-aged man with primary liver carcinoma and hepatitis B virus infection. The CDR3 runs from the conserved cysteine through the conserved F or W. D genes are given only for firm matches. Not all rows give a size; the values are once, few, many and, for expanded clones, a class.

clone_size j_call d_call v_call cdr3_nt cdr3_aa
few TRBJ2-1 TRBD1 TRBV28 TGTGCCAGCAGTCGGCGGACAGGGGCCTACAATGAGCAGTTCTTC CASSRRTGAYNEQFF
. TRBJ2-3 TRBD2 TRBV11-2 TGTGCCAGCAGCCCCCCGACTAGCGGCAGTGCAGATACGCACTATTTT CASSPPTSGSADTHYF
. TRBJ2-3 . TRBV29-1 TGCAGCGCTGGGTGGGGCGGCACAGATACGCAGTATTTT CSAGWGGTDTQYF
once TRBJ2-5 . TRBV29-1 TGCAGAGCCCTGGACTCCGGGGAGACCCAGCACTTC CRALDSGETQHF
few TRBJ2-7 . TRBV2 TGTGCCAGTCTAACTTCTTCAGGCGACGGGCGCGAGCAGTACTTC CASLTSSGDGREQYF
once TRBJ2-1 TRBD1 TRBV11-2 TGTGCCAGCAGCTCTACAGGGGGCCCTGGGAATGAGCAGTTCTTC CASSSTGGPGNEQFF
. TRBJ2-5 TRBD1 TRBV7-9 TGTGCCAGCAACTTACGGGACAGGGGAACGCAAGAGACCCAGTACTTC CASNLRDRGTQETQYF
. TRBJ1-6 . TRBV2 TGTGCCATCACCGCCCTGGGGCAGGGCTATTCACCCCTCCACTTT CAITALGQGYSPLHF
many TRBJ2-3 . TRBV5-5 TGTGCCAGCAGCTTGGCGGGGATAGCAGATACGCAGTATTTT CASSLAGIADTQYF
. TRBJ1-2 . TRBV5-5 TGTGCCAGCAGCTTGGAGGGTGCGAACTATGGCTACATCTTC CASSLEGANYGYIF
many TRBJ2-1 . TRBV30 TGTGCCTGGAGCCCTGTCGATGAGCAGTTCTTC CAWSPVDEQFF
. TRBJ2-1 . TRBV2 . CASILDRANEQFF
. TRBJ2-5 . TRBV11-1 TGTACCAGCAACTTGAGCGGCGTGACGCGGGAGACCCAGTACTTC CTSNLSGVTRETQYF
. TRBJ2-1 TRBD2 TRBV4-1 TGCGACAGCAGCCAAGCCGGGACTAGCGTCTATAGTGAGCAGTTCTTC CDSSQAGTSVYSEQFF
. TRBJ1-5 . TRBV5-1 TGCGCCGGCAGCTTGATAGTAGGGAGCGATCAGCCCCAGCATTTT CAGSLIVGSDQPQHF
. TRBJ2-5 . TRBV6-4 TGTGCCAGCAGTGACTCGATACGGCAGGGGGAGGAAGAGACCCAGTACTTC CASSDSIRQGEEETQYF
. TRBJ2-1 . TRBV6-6 TGTGTCAGCATGAACCCGCACTTCTACAATGAGCAGTTCTTC CVSMNPHFYNEQFF
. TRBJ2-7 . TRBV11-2 TGTGCCAGCAACTTAGGCAGGAGGCTTACCTACGAGCAATACTTC CASNLGRRLTYEQYF
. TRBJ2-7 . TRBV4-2 TGTGCCAGCAGTCAAGACGAGGGAACCTACGAGCAGTACTTC CASSQDEGTYEQYF
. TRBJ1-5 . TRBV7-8 TGCGCCAGCAACTTAACTCGAGGTTGGGATCAGCCCCAGCATTTT CASNLTRGWDQPQHF
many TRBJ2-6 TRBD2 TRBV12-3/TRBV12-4 TGTGCCAGCAGTGGGACGACTAGCACTAGCTCTGGGGCCAACGTCCTGACTTTC CASSGTTSTSSGANVLTF
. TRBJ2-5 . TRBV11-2 TGTGCCAGTAGCCCGGACCCAGTGGTGGCCCAGTACTTT CASSPDPVVAQYF
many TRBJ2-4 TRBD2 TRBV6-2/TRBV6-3 TGTGCCAGCAGTCCACCGGGACTAGGCGTCTCACTAGCCAAAAACATTCAGTACTTC CASSPPGLGVSLAKNIQYF
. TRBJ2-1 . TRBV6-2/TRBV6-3 TGTGCCAGCATCAAATCGGGGCGGGACTTACAGGGGTCCTACAATGAGCAGTTCTTC CASIKSGRDLQGSYNEQFF
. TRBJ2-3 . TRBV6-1 TGTGCCAGCAGCGAAGCTTACGGGGATACGCAGTATTTT CASSEAYGDTQYF
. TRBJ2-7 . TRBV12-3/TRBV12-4 TGTGCCAGCATACTCGACTCCAGTCCCTACGAGCAGTACTTC CASILDSSPYEQYF
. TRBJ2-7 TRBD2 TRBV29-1 TGCAGCGTTGAGGGGGGAGGGGAGTGGACTCTCAACCACGGCAAGTATGAGCAGTACTTC CSVEGGGEWTLNHGKYEQYF
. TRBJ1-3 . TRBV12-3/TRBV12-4 TGTGCCAGCGGCCTACAGAGAGCCGGAAACACCATATATTTT CASGLQRAGNTIYF
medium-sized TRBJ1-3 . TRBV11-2 TGTGCCAGCAGCAAGGGGGAGAATAGAAACACCATATATTTT CASSKGENRNTIYF
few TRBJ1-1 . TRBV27 TGTGCCAGCAGTCTAGGGGGACAAGGGAACTCTGAAGCTTTCTTT CASSLGGQGNSEAFF
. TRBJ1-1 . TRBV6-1 TGCGCCAGCAATGTTAAGGACAGCCGTAGTGGCACTGAAGCTTTCTTT CASNVKDSRSGTEAFF
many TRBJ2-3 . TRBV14 TGTGCCAGCAGCCACCGGACAGGCTGGGGGGCAGATACGCAGTATTTT CASSHRTGWGADTQYF
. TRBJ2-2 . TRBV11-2 TGTGCCAGCAACTCTAAAGTGGTAACGAACACCGGGGAGCTGTTTTTT CASNSKVVTNTGELFF
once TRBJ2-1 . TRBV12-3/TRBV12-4 TGTGCCAGCAGTCCATTTTCCAATGAGCTGTTCTTC CASSPFSNELFF
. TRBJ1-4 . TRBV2 TGTGCCAGAAGTGAAACGACAGCTTCAACTAATGAAAAACTGTTTTTT CARSETTASTNEKLFF
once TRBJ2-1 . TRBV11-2 TGTGCTAGCGGCCTAAATGATGCCTATGAGCAGTTCTTC CASGLNDAYEQFF
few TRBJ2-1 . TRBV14 TGTGCTAGCAGCCGGAACTACGATGAGCAGTTCTTC CASSRNYDEQFF
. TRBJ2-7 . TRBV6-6 TGTGCTAGCAGTTACGACGCAGGGGCTATCGAGCAGTACTTC CASSYDAGAIEQYF
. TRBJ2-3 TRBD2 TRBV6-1 TGTGCCGGCAGTGAACCAGTTAGCGGGCCCTATAGCACAGATACGCAGTATTTT CAGSEPVSGPYSTDTQYF
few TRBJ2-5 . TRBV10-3 TGTGCCACCAGTGACAGCGGACAAGAGACCCAGTACTTC CATSDSGQETQYF
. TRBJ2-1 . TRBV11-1 TGTGCCAGTAGCCTAGGCCGGGCAAATGAGCAGTCCTTC CASSLGRANEQSF
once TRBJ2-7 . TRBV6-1 TGTGCCAGAGGGGAGACCGTCTACGAGCAGTACTTC CARGETVYEQYF
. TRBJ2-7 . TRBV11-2 TGTGCCGGCAACTCAGATAGGGTGGACGAGCAGTACTTC CAGNSDRVDEQYF
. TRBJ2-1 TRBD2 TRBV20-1 TGCAGTGCTAGAATGGTAGCGGGAGCTACCATCTGGGACTATGAGCAGTTCTTC CSARMVAGATIWDYEQFF
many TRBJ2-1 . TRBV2 TGTGCCAGCAACAGCGAAGTCGGAAATGAGCAGTTCTTC CASNSEVGNEQFF
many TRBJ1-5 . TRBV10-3 TGTGCCATCAGTGCAGACTCATATAGCAATCAGCCCCAGCATTTT CAISADSYSNQPQHF
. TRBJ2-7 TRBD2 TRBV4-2 TGTGCCAGCAGCCAAGATAGTGGTAGCGGGGGGTCCTACCAGCAGTACTTT CASSQDSGSGGSYQQYF
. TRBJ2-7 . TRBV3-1 TGTGCCAGCAGCCATCGCCAGGGGGGGGACTACGAGCAGTACTTC CASSHRQGGDYEQYF
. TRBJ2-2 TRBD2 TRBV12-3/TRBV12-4 TGTGCCAGTAGCACCCCTTTACTAGCGGGAGATACCGGGGAGCCGTTTTTT CASSTPLLAGDTGEPFF
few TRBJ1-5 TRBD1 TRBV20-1 TGCAGTGCCCGAGACGGACAGGGGGGCCAGCCCCAGCATTTT CSARDGQGGQPQHF
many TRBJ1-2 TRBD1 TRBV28 TGTGCCAGCATCTCGACAGGGGATGTCTATGGCTACACCTTC CASISTGDVYGYTF
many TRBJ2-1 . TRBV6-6 TGTGCCAGCAGTTACCTCGGGAATTCCCCCTACAATGAGCAGTTCTTC CASSYLGNSPYNEQFF
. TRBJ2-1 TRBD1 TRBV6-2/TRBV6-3 TGTGCCAGCAATTACGTGGACAGGGGCCCAACGATATACAATGAGCAGTTCTTC CASNYVDRGPTIYNEQFF